A single sample is the source of the 2 T cell receptor beta chains below, sequenced in a study of T cell responses to AZD1222 COVID-19 vaccine. The repertoire was sequenced with immunoSEQ multiplex PCR; TCRdb's copy has only in-frame clones and lacks some. The top ten clones hold 15% to 25% of a sample with 60,000 or so clones, approximately 82% of them seen once. The material sequenced was peripheral blood, taken on day 0 of AZD1222 vaccination. These receptors were obtained from an adult in good health.

The chain has TRBV18 and TRBJ2-7, with D possibly TRBD2 on 5 matching bases. Germline CDR1 KGHSH, CDR2 LQKENI. CDR3 length equals 13 residues. V was shortened by 2 bases and J by 9 bases, with 14 bases between the two germline ends. The DNA of the CDR3 is TGTGCCAGCTCACCATCTTTTGGAGGCCGGCAGTACGTC. It yields the protein CASSPSFGGRQYV.

The chain has TRBV5-8 and TRBJ1-2; D may be TRBD1 (6 bases). Deletions cut 5 bases from V and 5 bases from J, with 19 bases between. This CDR3 contains 15 residues. CDR1 and CDR2 from the germline V gene are SGHTS and YDEGEE. The CDR3 coding sequence is TGTGCCAGCAGGCAGGGACAACTCGCATCTTATGGCTACACCTTC. This encodes CASRQGQLASYGYTF.